What follows describes a single T cell receptor (beta chain). Other DNA variants within this sample encode the same CDR3. The CDR3 extends over 18 amino acids. How the authors handled the data: How many nucleated cells were present was estimated from reference gene primer amplification. Repertoires were generated with immunoSEQ multiplex PCR, while TCRdb's copy carries only in-frame clones and drops some. Clonal size and the V and J genes are those of that table, whereas D and trimming came from the DNA. The profile shows tens of thousands of clones, about nine tenths of them singletons. This specimen comes from a study of blood T cell repertoires in COVID-19.

V is TRBV21-1 and J is TRBJ1-6; the table's D call, TRBD1, has no DNA check behind it. TRBV21-1 is classified as a pseudogene. This clonotype originated in a woman in her seventies with active COVID-19. Sequencing was performed on peripheral blood. The CDR3 region is CASSKVITGSSYNSPLHF. CDR3 DNA sequence: TGTGCCAGTAGCAAAGTGATCACAGGGAGCTCCTATAATTCACCCCTCCACTTT.